This is a list of T cell receptor beta chains from one sample in a study of CD8+ T cells in alopecia areata. Here immunoSEQ multiplex PCR was the method, and the copy in TCRdb shows in-frame clones only, minus some. The sample carries around 97,000 clones, 55% recorded once. The specimen was CD4+ T cells sorted from blood. The receptors come from a human donor in good health. Each CDR3 is given with its conserved first and last residue. The D gene is left open where the match is weak. Rows may omit the clone size; those that give it use once, few, many or a size class.

v_gene: TRBV25-1; d_gene: NA; j_gene: TRBJ2-7; abundance: NA; CDR3nt: TGTGCCTATCCGGGGCAGGGTTCCGCCTACGAGCAGTACTTC; CDR3aa: CAYPGQGSAYEQYF
v_gene: TRBV30; d_gene: NA; j_gene: TRBJ1-6; abundance: NA; CDR3nt: TGTGCCTGGAGTGTTACCCAGGGATACTCACCCCTCCACTTT; CDR3aa: CAWSVTQGYSPLHF
v_gene: TRBV30; d_gene: TRBD1; j_gene: TRBJ1-5; abundance: NA; CDR3nt: TGTGCCTGGAGAGCAGGGGGCGCGGGCCTTCAGCCCCAGCATTTT; CDR3aa: CAWRAGGAGLQPQHF
v_gene: TRBV5-4; d_gene: NA; j_gene: TRBJ1-6; abundance: once; CDR3nt: TGTGCCAGCACCATGGACGCCCGGACACCCCTCCACTTT; CDR3aa: CASTMDARTPLHF
v_gene: TRBV5-1; d_gene: TRBD1; j_gene: TRBJ1-1; abundance: NA; CDR3nt: TGCGCCAGCACATCCGACAGGGGAATGAACACTGAAGCTTTCTTT; CDR3aa: CASTSDRGMNTEAFF
v_gene: TRBV7-2; d_gene: TRBD2; j_gene: TRBJ2-5; abundance: NA; CDR3nt: TGTGCCAGCAGGCAAAAGCTGATAGCGGGGGTTGAGACCCAGTACTTC; CDR3aa: CASRQKLIAGVETQYF
v_gene: TRBV2; d_gene: TRBD2; j_gene: TRBJ2-7; abundance: NA; CDR3nt: TGTGCCAGCAGGGGGAGACTAGCCGGCTCCTACGAGCAGTACTTC; CDR3aa: CASRGRLAGSYEQYF
v_gene: TRBV15; d_gene: TRBD1; j_gene: TRBJ1-6; abundance: few; CDR3nt: TGTGCCACCAGCAGAGAGAGCCCCGGGACAGGGAACCATTCACCCCTCCACTTT; CDR3aa: CATSRESPGTGNHSPLHF
v_gene: TRBV30; d_gene: TRBD1; j_gene: TRBJ2-2; abundance: few; CDR3nt: TGTGCCTGGACTTACGCCGGGACAGGGAGTACGAACACCGGGGAGCTGTTTTTT; CDR3aa: CAWTYAGTGSTNTGELFF
v_gene: TRBV7-9; d_gene: TRBD1; j_gene: TRBJ1-1; abundance: NA; CDR3nt: TGTGCCAGCAGCTCGGGACAGACAAACACTGAAGCTTTCTTT; CDR3aa: CASSSGQTNTEAFF
v_gene: TRBV2; d_gene: TRBD1; j_gene: TRBJ1-1; abundance: NA; CDR3nt: TGTGCCAGCAGTGGCGGACAGGGGGCTGAAGCTTTCTTT; CDR3aa: CASSGGQGAEAFF
v_gene: TRBV4-2; d_gene: NA; j_gene: TRBJ2-1; abundance: once; CDR3nt: TGTGCCAGCAGCCAAGACGACAACAGATACAATGAGCAGTTCTTC; CDR3aa: CASSQDDNRYNEQFF
v_gene: TRBV5-1; d_gene: NA; j_gene: TRBJ2-6; abundance: few; CDR3nt: TGCGCCAGCAGCTTGGTCGGAGGGCGAAGTGAGAGCTCTGGGGCCAACGTCCTGACTTTC; CDR3aa: CASSLVGGRSESSGANVLTF
v_gene: TRBV9; d_gene: NA; j_gene: TRBJ1-2; abundance: few; CDR3nt: TGTGCCAGCAGCGTAGCGGGAGAGGCAGCTTCGAGGGCCTATGGCTACACCTTC; CDR3aa: CASSVAGEAASRAYGYTF
v_gene: TRBV27; d_gene: TRBD1; j_gene: TRBJ1-2; abundance: NA; CDR3nt: TGTGCCAGCAGTCCATTGGACAGGGATGGCTACACCTTC; CDR3aa: CASSPLDRDGYTF
v_gene: TRBV6-1; d_gene: NA; j_gene: TRBJ2-5; abundance: once; CDR3nt: TGTGCCAGCAGGCCACAGGAGGCGGTGGAGACCCAGTACTTC; CDR3aa: CASRPQEAVETQYF
v_gene: TRBV6-6; d_gene: NA; j_gene: TRBJ1-5; abundance: NA; CDR3nt: TGTGCCAGCAGTTTCCCGGGTCAGCCCCAGCATTTT; CDR3aa: CASSFPGQPQHF
v_gene: TRBV4-1; d_gene: NA; j_gene: TRBJ2-3; abundance: NA; CDR3nt: TGCGCCAGCAGCAAAATATCTGGGGGCACAGATACGCAGTATTTT; CDR3aa: CASSKISGGTDTQYF
v_gene: TRBV29-1; d_gene: NA; j_gene: TRBJ2-5; abundance: NA; CDR3nt: TGCAGCGTTCTCCAGCGCCTCCAAGAGACCCAGTACTTC; CDR3aa: CSVLQRLQETQYF
v_gene: TRBV29-1; d_gene: NA; j_gene: TRBJ1-1; abundance: NA; CDR3nt: TGCAGCGTTGCCTCACAGCAGGGGAACACTGAAGCTTTCTTT; CDR3aa: CSVASQQGNTEAFF
v_gene: TRBV7-2; d_gene: TRBD2; j_gene: TRBJ2-7; abundance: NA; CDR3nt: TGTGCCAGCAGCTTAGCTAGCGGGGGGGCCTTTAGCTCCTACGAGCAGTACTTC; CDR3aa: CASSLASGGAFSSYEQYF
v_gene: TRBV30; d_gene: NA; j_gene: TRBJ1-2; abundance: few; CDR3nt: TGTGCCTGGAGTTTCACGGGGACCGCCTACACCTTC; CDR3aa: CAWSFTGTAYTF
v_gene: TRBV2; d_gene: NA; j_gene: TRBJ1-6; abundance: many; CDR3nt: TGTGCCAGCAGGCGAACGGGGGGAGCGGATAATTCACCCCTCCACTTT; CDR3aa: CASRRTGGADNSPLHF
v_gene: TRBV29-1; d_gene: NA; j_gene: TRBJ1-2; abundance: NA; CDR3nt: TGCAGCGTTGAACTCCTAGCAGGTTTGGATGGCTACACCTTC; CDR3aa: CSVELLAGLDGYTF
v_gene: TRBV7-2; d_gene: NA; j_gene: TRBJ2-5; abundance: NA; CDR3nt: TGTGCCAGCAGCTTTTTAGTGTGGGAGACCCAGTACTTC; CDR3aa: CASSFLVWETQYF
v_gene: TRBV30; d_gene: NA; j_gene: TRBJ2-3; abundance: NA; CDR3nt: TGTGCCTGGAGTGTATCGGGGGCCGATAGGGATACGCAGTATTTT; CDR3aa: CAWSVSGADRDTQYF
v_gene: TRBV6-1; d_gene: TRBD1; j_gene: TRBJ2-2; abundance: NA; CDR3nt: TGTGCCAGCAGTGAACCCCAGGGGGAAGGCACCGGGGAGCTGTTTTTT; CDR3aa: CASSEPQGEGTGELFF
v_gene: TRBV14; d_gene: NA; j_gene: TRBJ2-5; abundance: few; CDR3nt: TGTGCCAGCAGCCAAAGCCCCGGGGGAGTGCTATTGACGGAGACCCAGTACTTC; CDR3aa: CASSQSPGGVLLTETQYF
v_gene: TRBV2; d_gene: TRBD1; j_gene: TRBJ2-3; abundance: NA; CDR3nt: TGTGCCAGCAGTGGACAGGGCACAGGGGCAGATACGCAGTATTTT; CDR3aa: CASSGQGTGADTQYF
v_gene: TRBV30; d_gene: NA; j_gene: TRBJ2-5; abundance: NA; CDR3nt: TGTGCCTGGAACTATAGGGAGCAAGAGACCCAGTACTTC; CDR3aa: CAWNYREQETQYF
v_gene: TRBV28; d_gene: NA; j_gene: TRBJ1-1; abundance: NA; CDR3nt: TGTGCCAGCGTAGAGAACACTGAAGCTTTCTTT; CDR3aa: CASVENTEAFF
v_gene: TRBV29-1; d_gene: NA; j_gene: TRBJ2-5; abundance: few; CDR3nt: TGCAGCGTTGAACGGACTACCCAGACCCAGTACTTC; CDR3aa: CSVERTTQTQYF
v_gene: TRBV7-2; d_gene: NA; j_gene: TRBJ2-1; abundance: few; CDR3nt: TGTGCCAGCAGCCCAGGGGGAGGAGATGAGCAGTTCTTC; CDR3aa: CASSPGGGDEQFF
v_gene: TRBV19; d_gene: NA; j_gene: TRBJ2-1; abundance: NA; CDR3nt: TGTGCCAGTAGTACTGACAGGTCTGGCTCCTACAATGAGCAGTTCTTC; CDR3aa: CASSTDRSGSYNEQFF
v_gene: TRBV6-5; d_gene: NA; j_gene: TRBJ2-7; abundance: once; CDR3nt: TGTGCCAGCAGAGTCGGGACATTCGGCTCCTACGAGCAGTACTTC; CDR3aa: CASRVGTFGSYEQYF
v_gene: TRBV25-1; d_gene: NA; j_gene: TRBJ1-4; abundance: NA; CDR3nt: TGTGCCAGCAGGGGGAGCGGGGGTGAAAAACTGTTTTTT; CDR3aa: CASRGSGGEKLFF
v_gene: TRBV30; d_gene: TRBD1; j_gene: TRBJ2-7; abundance: NA; CDR3nt: TGTGCCTGGAGGGGGGACAGGGGGCCCCCCTACGAGCAGTACTTC; CDR3aa: CAWRGDRGPPYEQYF
v_gene: TRBV5-4; d_gene: TRBD2; j_gene: TRBJ2-5; abundance: NA; CDR3nt: TGTGCCAGCAGCTTGCGGCTAGCGGGGCAAGAGACCCAGTACTTC; CDR3aa: CASSLRLAGQETQYF
v_gene: TRBV28; d_gene: TRBD2; j_gene: TRBJ2-1; abundance: NA; CDR3nt: TGTGCCAGCGGGGGGGTGCCCCATAATGAGCAGTTCTTC; CDR3aa: CASGGVPHNEQFF
v_gene: TRBV30; d_gene: NA; j_gene: TRBJ2-7; abundance: NA; CDR3nt: TGTGCCTGGAGTGTACAAAGGAACGAGCAGTACTTC; CDR3aa: CAWSVQRNEQYF
v_gene: TRBV7-8; d_gene: NA; j_gene: TRBJ2-5; abundance: many; CDR3nt: TGTGCCAGCAGCTCAAGCGGGCCCCCCGGGAAGACCCAGTACTTC; CDR3aa: CASSSSGPPGKTQYF
v_gene: TRBV29-1; d_gene: NA; j_gene: TRBJ2-1; abundance: once; CDR3nt: TGCAGCGTTGCTAGTCAGGACACCTACAATGAGCAGTTCTTC; CDR3aa: CSVASQDTYNEQFF
v_gene: TRBV7-6; d_gene: TRBD2; j_gene: TRBJ2-1; abundance: few; CDR3nt: TGTGCCAGCAGCCCCCTCCTCTCTAGCGGGGGCCTCAATGAGCAGTTCTTC; CDR3aa: CASSPLLSSGGLNEQFF
v_gene: TRBV18; d_gene: TRBD2; j_gene: TRBJ2-3; abundance: NA; CDR3nt: TGTGCCAGCTCGAGGACTAGCGGGGTTGGCACAGATACGCAGTATTTT; CDR3aa: CASSRTSGVGTDTQYF
v_gene: TRBV30; d_gene: NA; j_gene: TRBJ1-5; abundance: NA; CDR3nt: TGTGCCTGGAGTCAAGGGATCAATCAGCCCCAGCATTTT; CDR3aa: CAWSQGINQPQHF
v_gene: TRBV20-1; d_gene: NA; j_gene: TRBJ1-1; abundance: NA; CDR3nt: TGCAGTGCTAGAACTGACAGGGAAGCTTTCTTT; CDR3aa: CSARTDREAFF
v_gene: TRBV27; d_gene: NA; j_gene: TRBJ2-4; abundance: once; CDR3nt: TGTGCCAGCAGTTTATTGGGGAATCTAGCCAAAAACATTCAGTACTTC; CDR3aa: CASSLLGNLAKNIQYF
v_gene: TRBV30; d_gene: NA; j_gene: TRBJ1-5; abundance: few; CDR3nt: TGTGCCTGGCGGGCTGCAGGGAGCAATCAGCCCCAGCATTTT; CDR3aa: CAWRAAGSNQPQHF
v_gene: TRBV6-5; d_gene: TRBD1; j_gene: TRBJ1-2; abundance: few; CDR3nt: TGTGCCAGCACCACAGGGGGGTCCTATGGCTACACCTTC; CDR3aa: CASTTGGSYGYTF
v_gene: TRBV29-1; d_gene: TRBD2; j_gene: TRBJ2-3; abundance: NA; CDR3nt: TGCAGCGTTGGAGCGGGGGCCGCCACAGATACGCAGTATTTT; CDR3aa: CSVGAGAATDTQYF